One sample yielded the 16 T cell receptor beta chains listed below, sequenced in a study of T cell responses to AZD1222 COVID-19 vaccine. Here immunoSEQ multiplex PCR was the method, and the copy in TCRdb shows in-frame clones only, minus some. The sample contains about 180,000 clones, roughly 92% of which appear only once. The specimen comprised peripheral blood, sampled on day 0 of AZD1222 vaccination. These TCRs come from an adult in good health.

The chain has TRBV4-1 and TRBJ1-1; D call uncertain. Germline lookup yields CDR1 MGHRA and CDR2 YSYEKL. V was trimmed by 2 bases and J by 1 base, leaving 11 bases between them. CDR3 length: 15 amino acids. The CDR3 protein is CASSQRFVGNTEAFF. The CDR3 region has the DNA TGCGCCAGCAGCCAACGGTTCGTAGGGAACACTGAAGCTTTCTTT.

Only a few counts were recorded for this clone. This sequence joins TRBV10-2 and TRBJ1-2; 10 bases fit TRBD1. V dropped 7 bases and J dropped 8; count of bases not matched to a gene: 13. This CDR3 contains 15 residues. Germline loops: CDR1 WSHSY, CDR2 SAAADI. The CDR3 coding sequence is TGCGCCAGCACCAGACCGGGACAGGGGCCAGAGGGCTACACCTTC. It encodes CASTRPGQGPEGYTF.

The CDR3 loop is CASSLRGTGGRTGELFF. For the CDR3, the DNA is TGTGCCAGCAGTTTAAGAGGGACAGGGGGCAGGACCGGGGAGCTGTTTTTT. The gene calls are TRBV27 and TRBJ2-2; 12 nucleotides agree with TRBD1. The CDR3 extends over 17 amino acids. In germline, CDR1 is MNHEY, CDR2 SMNVEV (reference sequence). The J segment lost 5 bases and the V segment lost 2 bases, leaving 6 bases of the junction unmatched.

V gene TRBV19 combines with J gene TRBJ1-1, with D unresolved. The germline V gene has CDR1 LNHDA and CDR2 SQIVND (reference sequence). The CDR3 has 13 residues. V was pared by 5 bases and J by 3 bases, with 10 bases between. The CDR3 loop reads CASSSEVYTEAFF. Here the CDR3 DNA reads TGTGCCAGTAGTTCGGAGGTTTACACTGAAGCTTTCTTT.

This clone appeared a single time. The chain links TRBV4-2 to TRBJ1-2; D remains ambiguous. The germline V gene encodes CDR1 LGHNA and CDR2 YNFKEQ. The ends were cut back, 0 bases at V and 8 bases at J, with 7 bases in the middle. The CDR3 has 12 residues. This chain's CDR3 is CASSQDLGGYTF. CDR3 bases: TGTGCCAGCAGCCAAGATTTAGGGGGCTACACCTTC.

DNA for the CDR3: TGTGCCAGCAGTTTACGGGAGGGCCCCTACGAGCAGTACTTC. Encoded protein: CASSLREGPYEQYF. V and J are TRBV6-2 or TRBV6-3 and TRBJ2-7; 8 bases align to TRBD2. Germline trimming cut 4 bases from V and 2 bases from J; bases unmatched to any gene: 4. This CDR3 region has 14 residues. The V gene's germline CDR1 is MNHEY and CDR2 SVGEGT.

Concerning this clone itself: Other DNA variants within this sample encode the same CDR3. The chain recombines TRBV18 with TRBJ1-5; no reliable D call. V was shortened by 2 bases and J by 4 bases, with 6 bases between the two germline ends. This CDR3 has 13 residues. Germline values: CDR1 KGHSH, CDR2 LQKENI. Written as DNA, the CDR3 is TGTGCCAGCTCACCAGGGAGGAATCAGCCCCAGCATTTT. Its protein product is CASSPGRNQPQHF.

The V gene is TRBV2, the J gene TRBJ1-4; 7 bases map to TRBD1. The CDR3 sequence is 14 residues long. Looked up from germline, CDR1 is SNHLY and CDR2 is FYNNEI. Losses at the gene ends were 5 bases for V and 3 bases for J; bases not matched to a gene: 3. CDR3 in amino acids: CASSSDRANEKLFF. In DNA form, the CDR3 reads TGTGCCAGCAGTTCCGACAGGGCTAATGAAAAACTGTTTTTT.

J is TRBJ1-2 and V is TRBV19, with D possibly matching TRBD1 (6 bases). Germline CDR1 and CDR2: LNHDA and SQIVND (reference sequence). CDR3 length equals 14 residues. V was clipped by 3 bases and J by 4 bases, with 12 bases between them. The CDR3 bases are TGTGCCAGTAGTATCCAGGGGTTAATCTATGGCTACACCTTC. Its translation is CASSIQGLIYGYTF.

This chain connects TRBV4-1 to TRBJ1-6; TRBD1 is a possible D gene (6 bases). The CDR3 has 17 amino acids. Germline V CDR1 and CDR2: MGHRA, YSYEKL. V was clipped by 4 bases and J by 6 bases, with 19 bases between them. The CDR3 DNA reads TGCGCCAGCAGCCCCGCCCCGTACAGGGCCATTAATTCACCCCTCCACTTT. Translated: CASSPAPYRAINSPLHF.

This clone was picked up one time. The chain couples TRBV6-7 to TRBJ2-1; 13 nucleotides line up with TRBD2. TRBV6-7 is an ORF; its function is uncertain. V was pared by 0 bases and J by 10 bases, with 9 bases of the junction left unmatched. The CDR3 spans 17 residues. This chain's CDR3 is CASSYSRHGLAGEEQFF. CDR3 bases: TGTGCCAGCAGTTACTCGAGACATGGACTAGCGGGAGAAGAGCAGTTCTTC.

This sequence joins TRBV7-6 and TRBJ2-3; 7 nucleotides line up with TRBD2. The V gene end was trimmed by 5 bases and the J gene end by 1 base; junction bases not matched to a gene: 6. This CDR3 spans 15 amino acids. Germline CDR1 SGHVS, CDR2 FNYEAQ. As DNA, the CDR3 is TGTGCCAGCAGCCCCAGGGACTATCGCACAGATACGCAGTATTTT. Protein product: CASSPRDYRTDTQYF.

The chain carries TRBV6-6 and TRBJ1-1; no clear D. CDR1 and CDR2 from the germline V gene are MNHNY and SVGAGI (reference sequence). Trimming shortened V by 0 bases and J by 4 bases, and 3 bases separated the two germline ends. The CDR3 runs to 12 residues. For the CDR3, the DNA is TGTGCCAGCAGTTACTCGTCCACTGAAGCTTTCTTT. Its translation: CASSYSSTEAFF.

The J gene is TRBJ2-7, the V gene TRBV19; perhaps TRBD1 as D (5 bases). V lost 2 bases, J lost 5 bases, and 13 bases lay in between. CDR3 length: 14 residues. CDR1 is LNHDA, CDR2 SQIVND, per germline (reference sequence). CDR3: CASSIQGSDHEQYF. The CDR3 DNA is TGTGCCAGTAGTATACAGGGATCCGACCACGAGCAGTACTTC.

The V call is TRBV6-5, the J call TRBJ1-1, with D tentatively TRBD1 (5 bases). Germline V gene lookup returns CDR1 MNHEY and CDR2 SVGAGI. The germline V and J ends were trimmed by 5 bases and 3 bases, with 13 bases remaining between them. This CDR3 is built from 14 residues. This CDR3 is CASSPPGPYTEAFF. DNA for the CDR3: TGTGCCAGCAGTCCCCCGGGGCCTTACACTGAAGCTTTCTTT.

This chain connects TRBV9 to TRBJ1-1, with 8 bases fitting TRBD1. V was pared by 3 bases and J by 2 bases, with 15 bases of the junction left unmatched. The V gene's germline CDR1 is SGDLS and CDR2 YYNGEE. This CDR3 comprises 18 residues. CDR3 sequence reads: CASSGGTGRGLGNTEAFF. The CDR3 nucleotides are TGTGCCAGCAGCGGGGGAACGGGCAGGGGGCTCGGAAACACTGAAGCTTTCTTT.